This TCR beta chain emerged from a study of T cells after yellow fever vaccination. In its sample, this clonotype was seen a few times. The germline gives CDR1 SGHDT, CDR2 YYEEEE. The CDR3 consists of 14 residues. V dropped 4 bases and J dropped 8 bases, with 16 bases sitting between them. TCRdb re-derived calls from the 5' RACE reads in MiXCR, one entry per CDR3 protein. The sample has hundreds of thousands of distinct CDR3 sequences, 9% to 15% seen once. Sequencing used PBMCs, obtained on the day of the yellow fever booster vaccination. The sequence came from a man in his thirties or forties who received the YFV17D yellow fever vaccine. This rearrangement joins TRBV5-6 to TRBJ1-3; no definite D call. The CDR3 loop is CASSPWTLEHTIYF. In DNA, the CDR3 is TGTGCCAGCAGCCCTTGGACCCTGGAACACACCATATATTTT.